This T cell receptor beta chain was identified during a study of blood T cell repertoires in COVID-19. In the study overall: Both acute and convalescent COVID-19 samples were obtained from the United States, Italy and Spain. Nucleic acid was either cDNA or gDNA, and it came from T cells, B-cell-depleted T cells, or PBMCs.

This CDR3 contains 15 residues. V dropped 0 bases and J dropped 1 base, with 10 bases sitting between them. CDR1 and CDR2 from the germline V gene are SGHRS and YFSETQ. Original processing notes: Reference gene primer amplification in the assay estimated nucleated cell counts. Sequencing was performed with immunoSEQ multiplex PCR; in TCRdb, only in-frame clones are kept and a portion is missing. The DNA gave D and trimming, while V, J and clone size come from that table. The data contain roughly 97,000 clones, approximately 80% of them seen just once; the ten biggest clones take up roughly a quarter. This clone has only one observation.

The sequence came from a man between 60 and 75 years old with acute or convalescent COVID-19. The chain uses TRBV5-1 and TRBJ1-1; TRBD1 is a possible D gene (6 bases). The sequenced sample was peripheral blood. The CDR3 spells CASSLVGTKNTEAFF. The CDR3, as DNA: TGCGCCAGCAGCTTGGTCGGGACAAAGAACACTGAAGCTTTCTTT.